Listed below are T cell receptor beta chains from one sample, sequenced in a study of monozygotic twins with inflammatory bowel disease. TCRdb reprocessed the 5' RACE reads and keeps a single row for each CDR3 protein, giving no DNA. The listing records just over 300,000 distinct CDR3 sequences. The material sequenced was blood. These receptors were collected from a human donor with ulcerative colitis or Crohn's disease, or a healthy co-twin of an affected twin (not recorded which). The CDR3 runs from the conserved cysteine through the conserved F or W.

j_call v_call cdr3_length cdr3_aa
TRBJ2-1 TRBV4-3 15 CASSQDPWSPGRPIF
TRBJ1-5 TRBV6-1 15 CASSGTGGMGQPQHF
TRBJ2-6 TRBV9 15 CASSESGGVSYVLTF
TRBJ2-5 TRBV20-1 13 CSASLAGVKPQYF
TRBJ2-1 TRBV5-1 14 CASSLDARQNEQFF
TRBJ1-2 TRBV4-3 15 CASSQDVTIGYGYTF
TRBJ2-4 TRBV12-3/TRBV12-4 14 CASSSSAGGNIQYF
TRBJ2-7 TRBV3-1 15 CASRAAASGSSEQYF
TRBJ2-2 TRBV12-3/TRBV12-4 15 CASNPLAESTGELFF
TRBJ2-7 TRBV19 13 CASRISGTYEQYF
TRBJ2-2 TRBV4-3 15 CASSQERLVVEELFF
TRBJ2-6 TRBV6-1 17 CASTRTAALSGANVLTF
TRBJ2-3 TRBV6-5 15 CASAPGLAGGFTQYF
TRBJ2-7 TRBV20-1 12 CSARDEVLEQYF
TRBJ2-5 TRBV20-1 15 CSAELVTGTQETQYF
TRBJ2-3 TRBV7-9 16 CASSSRIGGHTDTQYF
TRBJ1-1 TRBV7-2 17 CASSSRPLGRMNTEAFF
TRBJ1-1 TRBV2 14 CASRSQGLADEAFF
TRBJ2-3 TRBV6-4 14 CASSDLGGTDTQYF
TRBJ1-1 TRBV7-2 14 CASSTHRVGAEAFF
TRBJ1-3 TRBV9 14 CASSVVDSGNTIYF
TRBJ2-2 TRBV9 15 CASSVATSLPGELFF
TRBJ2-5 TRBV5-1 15 CASSLVQGGQGETYF
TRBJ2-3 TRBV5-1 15 CASSSDRAGTDTQYF
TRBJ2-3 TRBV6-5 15 CASSSTRGGPDTQYF
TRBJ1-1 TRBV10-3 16 CAISEPTSRGRKEAFF
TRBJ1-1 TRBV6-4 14 CASSDGQENTEAFF
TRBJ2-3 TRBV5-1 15 CASSGGRRGTDTQYF
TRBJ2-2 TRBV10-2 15 CASSESPRVSGELFF
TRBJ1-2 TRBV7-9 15 CASSEPTGAAYGYTF
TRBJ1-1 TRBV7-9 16 CASSLTPGTGLTEAFF
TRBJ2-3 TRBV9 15 CASSVLGQRTDTQYF
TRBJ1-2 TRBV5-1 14 CASKFEQGMYGYTF
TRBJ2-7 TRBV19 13 CASTQGNTYEQYF
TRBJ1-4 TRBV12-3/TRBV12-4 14 CASRPGGRGEKLFF
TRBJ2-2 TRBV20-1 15 CSAKTSGSIPGELFF
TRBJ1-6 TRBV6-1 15 CASSLGQNYNSPLHF
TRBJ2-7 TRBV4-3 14 CASSQTRLIYEQYF
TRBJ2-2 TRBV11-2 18 CASSPIGLAGGPTGELFF
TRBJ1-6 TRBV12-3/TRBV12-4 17 CASRGTVPASYNSPLHF
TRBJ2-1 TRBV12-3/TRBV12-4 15 CASSRPGLAINEQFF
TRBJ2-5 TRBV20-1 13 CSASGTGQETQYF
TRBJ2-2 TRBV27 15 CASGRTSGYTGELFF
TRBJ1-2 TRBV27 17 CASSPRLGQPLNYGYTF
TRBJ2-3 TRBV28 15 CASSLVPPSTDTQYF
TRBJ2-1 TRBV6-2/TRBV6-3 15 CASNTLGQGNNEQFF
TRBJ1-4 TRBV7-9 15 CASSYTGTQNEKLFF
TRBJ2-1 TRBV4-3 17 CASSMGLAGEAYNEQFF
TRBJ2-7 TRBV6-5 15 CASSSTSGGFYEQYF